This T cell receptor (beta chain) was documented in a study of T cells in Graves' hyperthyroidism and ophthalmopathy. Across the study: Peripheral blood specimens were obtained at initial diagnosis, prior to any treatment.

Used for diagnoses were clinical symptoms, serum thyroxine and TRAb, thyroid ultrasound and orbital computed tomography. The blood specimen was taken at initial hyperthyroidism diagnosis, before any ophthalmopathy symptoms. General study results and limits: Ophthalmopathy onset followed model prediction by a median about six months.

Template material for amplifying TCR beta CDR3 regions consisted of RNA transcripts. First-round RT-PCR targeting the TCR CDR3 was performed with the HTBI primer set. A single record per CDR3 protein comes from TCRdb applying MiXCR to the multiplex PCR reads. The sample lists 300,000 to 450,000 distinct CDR3 sequences; approximately 13% were seen once. The CDR3 consists of 16 residues. CDR1 is MNHEY, CDR2 SMNVEV, per germline (reference sequence). Trimming took 5 bases from V and 3 from J; bases not matched to a gene: 12. This clonotype appeared a few times. The antigen is not known. V and J are TRBV27 and TRBJ2-7; 8 bases are a match to TRBD1. The specimen was blood. The source is a young man with Graves' hyperthyroidism that later progressed to Graves' ophthalmopathy. The CDR3 loop reads CASSLLAGTGYYEQYF. In nucleotides, the CDR3 is TGTGCCAGCAGTCTTTTAGCCGGGACAGGATACTACGAGCAGTACTTC.